The 19 T cell receptor beta chains below were found in one sample sequenced in a study of cytomegalovirus exposure and HLA in healthy donors. The PCR had 60 Vbeta and 13 Jbeta primers. Data came from immunoSEQ multiplex PCR; TCRdb stores just in-frame clones and leaves some out. The table lists roughly 190,000 clones, about 59% of them singletons, with around 3% in the top ten. The specimen sequenced was PBMCs. The receptors derive from a man aged 35-49 years in good health and CMV-seronegative.

CDR3 residues: CSVRGASYEQYF. The CDR3 nucleotides read TGCAGCGTGCGGGGAGCATCCTACGAGCAGTACTTC. The rearrangement uses TRBV29-1 and TRBJ2-7; possible D gene TRBD2, 6 bases. Germline CDR1 and CDR2: SQVTM and ANQGSEA. V lost 6 bases to trimming and J lost 1 base, with 10 bases between them. The CDR3 totals 12 residues.

The CDR3 DNA reads TGTGCCAGCAGCCCTGGAGTAGCGGCGCAAGAGACCCAGTACTTC. It codes for CASSPGVAAQETQYF. The chain is built from TRBV14 and TRBJ2-5, with a weak D call TRBD2 (6 bases). The CDR3 loop spans 15 amino acids. Looked up from germline, CDR1 is SGHDN and CDR2 is FVKESK. V was cut by 4 bases and J by 2 bases, with 14 bases left in between. The variable domain in full, with the rest retrieved from reference TRBV14 and TRBJ2-5, is EAGVTQFPSHSVIEKGQTVTLRCDPISGHDNLYWYRRVMGKEIKFLLHFVKESKQDESGMPNNRFLAERTGGTYSTLKVQPAELEDSGVYFCASSPGVAAQETQYFGPGTRLLVL.

The chain joins TRBV11-2 to TRBJ2-2; TRBD1 aligns across 8 bases. This CDR3 region has 14 residues. Trimming took 7 bases from V and 1 from J; bases not matched to a gene: 2. Germline CDR1 SGHAT, CDR2 FQNNGV. The CDR3 nucleotides read TGTGCCAGCACCGACAGGGGGAACACCGGGGAGCTGTTTTTT. This translates into CASTDRGNTGELFF. Together with reference TRBV11-2 and TRBJ2-2, the CDR3 gives the full variable domain: EAGVAQSPRYKIIEKRQSVAFWCNPISGHATLYWYQQILGQGPKLLIQFQNNGVVDDSQLPKDRFSAERLKGVDSTLKIQPAKLEDSAVYLCASTDRGNTGELFFGEGSRLTVL.

The count of this clone is one. This chain uses TRBV5-4 with TRBJ2-1; 11 bases fit TRBD2. The V gene end was trimmed by 1 base and the J gene end by 4 bases; junction bases not matched to a gene: 4. Germline V gene data show CDR1 as SGHNT and CDR2 as YYREEE (reference sequence). This CDR3 spans 16 amino acids. CDR3: CASSLSSGGLYNEQFF. The CDR3 nucleotides are TGTGCCAGCAGCTTGTCTAGCGGGGGGCTGTACAATGAGCAGTTCTTC.

The chain employs TRBV9 and TRBJ1-2; a possible D gene is TRBD1 (5 bases). Germline V gives CDR1 SGDLS, CDR2 YYNGEE. CDR3 length: 15 amino acids. Trimming left V 0 bases short and J 2 bases short, with 11 bases between. CDR3 sequence reads: CASSVGGSKNYGYTF. The DNA of the CDR3 is TGTGCCAGCAGCGTAGGGGGCAGTAAGAACTATGGCTACACCTTC.

The gene calls are TRBV7-3 and TRBJ1-5, with D unresolved. The ends were cut back, 3 bases at V and 3 bases at J, with 6 bases in the middle. Germline loops: CDR1 SGHTA, CDR2 FQGTGA. This CDR3 spans 13 amino acids. CDR3 loop: CASSFTVNQPQHF. CDR3 DNA: TGTGCCAGCAGCTTTACAGTCAATCAGCCCCAGCATTTT.

The chain joins TRBV27 to TRBJ2-3, with TRBD2 matching over 8 bases. This CDR3 is 16 amino acids long. CDR1 MNHEY and CDR2 SMNVEV come from the germline V gene (reference sequence). V was pared by 4 bases and J by 3 bases, with 9 bases of the junction left unmatched. The CDR3 DNA is TGTGCCAGCAGTTCGTCTAGCGGGCGGTTTACAGATACGCAGTATTTT. Amino acid sequence: CASSSSSGRFTDTQYF.

V usage is TRBV2 and J usage is TRBJ2-1; D is possibly TRBD1 (5 bases). V lost 7 bases and J 0 bases, leaving 10 bases between the germline ends. Looked up from germline, CDR1 is SNHLY and CDR2 is FYNNEI. The CDR3 length is 14 residues. The CDR3 region is CASTRTSSYNEQFF. CDR3 nucleotide sequence: TGTGCCAGCACCCGGACAAGCTCCTACAATGAGCAGTTCTTC.

In its sample, this clone was seen a few times. The V call is TRBV7-2, the J call TRBJ1-1, with D hard to call. The CDR3 runs to 14 residues. Looked up from germline, CDR1 is SGHTA and CDR2 is FQGNSA. The V and J ends lost 2 bases and 6 bases respectively, with 13 bases between them. The CDR3 sequence: CASSLRRGRAEAFF. The CDR3 DNA is TGTGCCAGCAGCTTAAGACGAGGGAGAGCTGAAGCTTTCTTT. Supplemented by reference TRBV7-2 and TRBJ1-1, the full variable domain reads GAGVSQSPSNKVTEKGKDVELRCDPISGHTALYWYRQSLGQGLEFLIYFQGNSAPDKSGLPSDRFSAERTGGSVSTLTIQRTQQEDSAVYLCASSLRRGRAEAFFGQGTRLTVV.

The chain recombines TRBV9 with TRBJ2-2; D possibly corresponds to TRBD1 (6 bases). Trimming cost V 0 bases and J 6 bases, with 6 bases left between them. CDR3 length: 13 residues. In germline, CDR1 is SGDLS, CDR2 YYNGEE. The CDR3 sequence is CASSVDRAGELFF. The DNA of the CDR3 is TGTGCCAGCAGCGTAGACAGGGCCGGGGAGCTGTTTTTT.

This clone was seen more than once but under ten times. The V and J genes are TRBV6-1 and TRBJ2-1; 7 nucleotides agree with TRBD1. Germline assignment: CDR1 MNHNS and CDR2 SASEGT. V was clipped by 5 bases and J by 5 bases; unmatched bases: 9. The CDR3 consists of 15 residues. The CDR3, as DNA: TGTGCCAGCAGTCCCACAGGGGTCAAGAACAATGAGCAGTTCTTC. This sequence encodes CASSPTGVKNNEQFF.

The chain joins TRBV7-3 to TRBJ2-3, with D possibly being TRBD2 (5 bases). Germline loops: CDR1 SGHTA, CDR2 FQGTGA. The V gene lost 2 bases and the J gene lost 6 bases, with 9 bases spanning the gap. The CDR3 length is 13 residues. This CDR3 reads CASSLARGDTQYF. The CDR3 nucleotides are TGTGCCAGCAGCTTAGCCCGAGGGGATACGCAGTATTTT.

The V call is TRBV29-1, the J call TRBJ1-4, with D unclear. There are 12 residues in the CDR3. Germline V gene sequence: CDR1 SQVTM, CDR2 ANQGSEA. Trimming shortened V by 5 bases and J by 0 bases, and 4 bases separated the two germline ends. This CDR3 is CSVSATNEKLFF. The CDR3 region has the DNA TGCAGCGTTTCTGCAACTAATGAAAAACTGTTTTTT.

The V gene is TRBV11-3, the J gene TRBJ2-2, with 8 nucleotides matching TRBD1. The CDR3 spans 16 residues. Unmatched junction bases numbered 5, after V lost 0 bases and J lost 5 bases. Germline lookup yields CDR1 SGHNT and CDR2 YENEEA. The CDR3 bases are TGTGCCAGCAGCTTAGACCGACAGGGGAGTACCGGGGAGCTGTTTTTT. Translating gives CASSLDRQGSTGELFF.

This clone was detected a few times. CDR3 in amino acids: CASSIGPGQGLGNQPQHF. In nucleotides, the CDR3 is TGTGCCAGTAGTATAGGTCCCGGACAGGGCCTGGGCAATCAGCCCCAGCATTTT. The chain couples TRBV19 to TRBJ1-5, with 8 bases lining up with TRBD1. The CDR3 covers 18 residues. CDR1 is LNHDA, CDR2 SQIVND, per germline (reference sequence). V lost 1 base and J lost 2; bases outside the gene matches: 10.

The chain is built from TRBV20-1 and TRBJ2-7, with a tentative D call TRBD2 (5 bases). This CDR3 has 11 residues. Germline CDR1 is DFQATT and CDR2 is SNEGSKA (reference sequence). V was clipped by 1 base and J by 7 bases, with 8 bases between them. The chain's CDR3 is CSARALAEQYF. Written as DNA, the CDR3 is TGCAGTGCTAGAGCTTTAGCGGAGCAGTACTTC.

The J gene is TRBJ1-5, the V gene TRBV27; 10 bases are shared with TRBD1. The junction had 12 bases not matched to a gene; V was cut back by 4 bases and J by 0 bases. The CDR3 runs to 19 residues. The germline V gene encodes CDR1 MNHEY and CDR2 SMNVEV (reference sequence). DNA for the CDR3: TGTGCCAGCAGTTCGCTGGGGACAGGGGCGCGATATAGCAATCAGCCCCAGCATTTT. Encoded protein: CASSSLGTGARYSNQPQHF.

This chain links TRBV19 with TRBJ2-1; maybe TRBD2 (5 bases). Germline lookup yields CDR1 LNHDA and CDR2 SQIVND (reference sequence). The V end lost 3 bases, the J end lost 8 bases, and 14 bases lay between the germline ends. The CDR3 runs 14 residues. CDR3: CASSILGSDDEQFF. For the CDR3, the DNA is TGTGCCAGTAGTATCCTGGGGAGCGATGATGAGCAGTTCTTC.

The CDR3, as DNA: TGTGCCAGCAGCTTAGCCTCCGAGCACACCTTC. Amino acids: CASSLASEHTF. This chain uses TRBV7-9 with TRBJ1-2; D remains ambiguous. V lost 0 bases and J lost 12, with 8 bases in between. The germline V gene has CDR1 SEHNR and CDR2 FQNEAQ (reference sequence). The CDR3 length is 11 residues.